This record looks at one TCR beta chain sequence and its context. The sample holds other DNA sequences that translate to the same CDR3. This record belongs to a study of blood T cell repertoires in COVID-19. Study at large: Both acute and convalescent COVID-19 samples were obtained from the United States, Italy and Spain. Sample material is recorded as cDNA or gDNA derived from T cells, B-cell-depleted T cells, or PBMCs.

Under the authors' procedure: From reference gene primer amplification, estimates of nucleated cell counts were derived. Assay: immunoSEQ multiplex PCR; the TCRdb copy retains only in-frame clones and omits some. V and J calls plus clone size are reproduced from that table; the DNA served to infer D and trimming. The sample consists of 290,000 or so clones, roughly 87% of them appearing once. V lost 4 bases, J lost 4 bases, and 11 bases lay in between. CDR1 and CDR2 (germline): SGDLS, YYNGEE. There are 13 residues in the CDR3. This receptor was taken from a man younger than 30 with active or convalescent COVID-19. J is TRBJ1-1 and V is TRBV9, with TRBD1 as a possible D gene (5 bases). The material sequenced was peripheral blood. CDR3 protein: CASSLGGGTEAFF. CDR3 nucleotide sequence: TGTGCCAGCAGCCTTGGGGGGGGCACTGAAGCTTTCTTT.